A selection of T cell receptor beta chains follows, all from one sample in a study of cytomegalovirus exposure and HLA in healthy donors. Libraries were prepared by immunoSEQ multiplex PCR; TCRdb keeps only in-frame clonotypes and omits some of them. Of over 100,000 clones in the sample, roughly three fifths were seen once. Sequencing was performed on PBMCs. All receptors derive from a man aged 35 to 55 in good health and CMV-seropositive. Each CDR3 is given without its conserved first and last residue.

j_call v_call cdr3_aa
TRBJ2-5 TRBV4-3 ASSDDKQETQY
TRBJ2-6 TRBV28 ATTGGGVGANVLT
TRBJ2-3 TRBV5-1 ASSLAGAGGPGTDTQY
TRBJ2-7 TRBV6-5 ASSGLGLAAYEQY
TRBJ1-2 TRBV7-2 ASSLYSGSNGYT
TRBJ1-1 TRBV9 ASSVEAGGYTEAF
TRBJ1-1 TRBV5-6 ASSLRGSDTEAF
TRBJ2-2 TRBV28 ASSSSGTGGTGELF
TRBJ1-3 TRBV13 ASRREGSGNTIY
TRBJ2-3 TRBV27 ASSFLGQGAGTDTQY
TRBJ1-2 TRBV7-9 ASSLGVSGGLDYT
TRBJ1-2 TRBV5-4 AIPGGSFDYGYT
TRBJ2-3 TRBV9 ASSVGSGGSSTDTQY
TRBJ1-1 TRBV19 ASSATLNTEAF
TRBJ2-3 TRBV6-4 ASSPTSGVSDTQY
TRBJ2-7 TRBV20-1 SASVQGDQY
TRBJ1-2 TRBV5-1 ASSEGDTAGYT
TRBJ2-7 TRBV10-1 ASSEPGQGPHEQY
TRBJ2-5 TRBV5-1 ASSPARASGPLVGQY
TRBJ1-1 TRBV19 ASSMFDRRTEAF
TRBJ1-4 TRBV9 ASSGTGGKGEKLF
TRBJ1-1 TRBV6-1 ASNGIEAF
TRBJ2-7 TRBV19 ASSIGLAGFYEQY
TRBJ2-2 TRBV5-1 ASSQGQGASGELF
TRBJ2-1 TRBV6-1 ASSEARGMVSSYNEQF
TRBJ2-3 TRBV19 ASSIDLSSTDTQY
TRBJ2-1 TRBV7-2 ASSIRQVPYNEQF
TRBJ1-3 TRBV28 ASLASGNTIY
TRBJ2-1 TRBV6-1 ASSEAPGQGEQF
TRBJ1-5 TRBV27 ASSLSPAGGWPQH
TRBJ2-7 TRBV30 AWSRTLFLRGEQY
TRBJ2-7 TRBV30 AWRQGSYEQY
TRBJ1-1 TRBV9 ASSVVSNSREAF
TRBJ2-5 TRBV14 ASSQGLGETQY
TRBJ2-2 TRBV25-1 ASSALSGGELF
TRBJ1-1 TRBV9 ASPLGRGRNTEAF
TRBJ1-6 TRBV7-9 ASSSRQADNSPLH
TRBJ1-4 TRBV6-5 ASSRQGFNEKLF
TRBJ1-1 TRBV29-1 SVDRAMMNTEAF
TRBJ1-5 TRBV6-1 ASSQGPNSNQPQH
TRBJ1-6 TRBV9 ASSPGQGADNSPLH
TRBJ2-2 TRBV5-1 ASSHRGKQGTNTGELF
. TRBV13 ASSSGQGAGGYEQY
TRBJ2-7 TRBV7-2 ASSLGQASYEQY
TRBJ2-1 TRBV19 ASSIPPAGVREQF
. TRBV4-2 ASSQGPWGSGTADEQY
TRBJ1-5 TRBV6-6 ASSWDSFNQPQH
TRBJ2-2 TRBV7-6 ASSLVALGVAGELF
TRBJ2-1 TRBV5-4 ASSPEGGSSYNEQF
TRBJ2-3 TRBV5-1 ASSSTSAGDTQY